Presented here are 28 T cell receptor beta chains from one specimen sequenced in a study of cytomegalovirus exposure and HLA in healthy donors. The table came from immunoSEQ multiplex PCR; TCRdb's copy has only in-frame clones and leaves some out. The sample lists fewer than 150,000 clones, around nine tenths seen once, with around 1.5% in the top ten. Input material: PBMCs. These receptors all stem from a man aged 30 to 39 in good health and CMV-seronegative.

The genes are TRBV18 and TRBJ2-7; TRBD2 matches 7 bases. Germline CDR1 is KGHSH and CDR2 is LQKENI. With 6 bases clipped from V and 2 bases from J, the junction kept 13 bases outside the gene matches. The CDR3 length is 16 residues. The CDR3 DNA reads TGTGCCAGCTCCACCACATCAAGCGGGGACGCCTACGAGCAGTACTTC. As protein: CASSTTSSGDAYEQYF.

This chain links TRBV9 with TRBJ2-5; the match to TRBD2 covers 11 bases. Unmatched junction bases numbered 8, after V lost 0 bases and J lost 1 base. Germline values: CDR1 SGDLS, CDR2 YYNGEE. The CDR3 has 18 residues. Here the CDR3 reads CASSVESGTSGRQETQYF. In DNA, the CDR3 is TGTGCCAGCAGCGTAGAATCGGGGACTAGCGGCCGCCAAGAGACCCAGTACTTC.

This chain links TRBV10-3 with TRBJ2-3; 8 positions agree with TRBD2. V dropped 8 bases and J dropped 3; count of bases not matched to a gene: 4. The CDR3 is 13 residues long. Germline V gene lookup returns CDR1 ENHRY and CDR2 SYGVKD. The CDR3 nucleotides read TGTGCCATCCAACGGGAGGGGACAGATACGCAGTATTTT. This translates into CAIQREGTDTQYF.

This chain connects TRBV25-1 to TRBJ1-1, with D unclear. There are 13 residues in the CDR3. V was trimmed by 1 base and J by 6 bases, leaving 9 bases between them. The germline V gene has CDR1 MGHDK and CDR2 SYGVNS. This CDR3 reads CASSEWGGSEAFF. The CDR3 DNA sequence: TGTGCCAGCAGTGAATGGGGAGGCTCTGAAGCTTTCTTT.

The chain recombines TRBV18 with TRBJ2-7; possibly TRBD2 for D (7 bases). Germline CDR1 is KGHSH and CDR2 is LQKENI. This CDR3 is built from 21 residues. The germline V and J ends were trimmed by 2 bases and 6 bases, with 35 bases remaining between them. CDR3 sequence reads: CASSPRSGRGNILAGEGEQYF. The CDR3 DNA sequence: TGTGCCAGCTCACCAAGGTCCGGCAGGGGAAATATACTCGCGGGAGAAGGCGAGCAGTACTTC.

The chain recombines TRBV9 with TRBJ1-2; no clear D gene. Per the germline V gene, CDR1 is SGDLS and CDR2 is YYNGEE. The CDR3 totals 13 residues. V shed 0 bases and J shed 1 base, with 4 bases lying between them. Written as DNA, the CDR3 is TGTGCCAGCAGCGTAGTCCATAACTATGGCTACACCTTC. Encoded protein: CASSVVHNYGYTF.

V and J are TRBV6-6 and TRBJ2-2; TRBD2 agrees at 8 bases. The V gene's germline CDR1 is MNHNY and CDR2 SVGAGI (reference sequence). Trimming removed 5 bases from V and 4 bases from J; junction bases left unmatched: 6. The CDR3 covers 15 residues. The CDR3 bases are TGTGCCAGCAGTACCCTACTAGCGGCCACCGGGGAGCTGTTTTTT. Encoded protein: CASSTLLAATGELFF.

J is TRBJ2-1 and V is TRBV4-1; D possibly corresponds to TRBD1 (6 bases). The CDR3 is made up of 14 amino acids. Germline V CDR1 and CDR2: MGHRA, YSYEKL. With 4 bases removed from V and 10 bases from J, the gap between germline ends came to 17 bases. CDR3 amino acids: CASSPGTNGQEQFF. The CDR3 DNA sequence: TGCGCCAGCAGCCCCGGGACAAACGGACAGGAGCAGTTCTTC.

This chain joins TRBV5-1 and TRBJ2-7; the match to TRBD2 covers 8 bases. Germline assignment: CDR1 SGHRS and CDR2 YFSETQ. J gave up 2 bases and V 3 bases, and 4 bases lay outside the gene matches. This CDR3 is 14 amino acids long. This CDR3 is CASSSPSGPYEQYF. The CDR3 DNA reads as TGCGCCAGCAGCTCTCCTAGCGGGCCCTACGAGCAGTACTTC.

This clone was detected once. This chain's CDR3 is CASSPQDRADEQYF. Written as DNA, the CDR3 is TGCGCCAGCAGCCCACAGGACAGGGCCGACGAGCAGTACTTC. This chain uses TRBV5-1 with TRBJ2-7; 8 bases are shared with TRBD1. After removal of 4 bases from V and 5 bases from J, the junction contained 8 bases not matched to a gene. CDR1 and CDR2 from the germline V gene are SGHRS and YFSETQ. The CDR3 loop spans 14 amino acids.

This clone was recorded once. V usage is TRBV30 and J usage is TRBJ1-1; D remains unclear. The CDR3 totals 17 residues. Trimming removed 0 bases at V and 0 bases at J, with 17 bases between. CDR1 is GTSNPN, CDR2 SVGIG, per germline (reference sequence). CDR3 coding DNA: TGTGCCTGGAGTGTTGGGCAGGCGAGACCCATGAACACTGAAGCTTTCTTT. Encoded protein: CAWSVGQARPMNTEAFF.

This clone has just one count. The gene calls are TRBV7-7 and TRBJ2-5; D might be TRBD1 (6 bases). The CDR3 loop spans 14 amino acids. CDR1 and CDR2 from the germline V gene are SSHAT and FNYEAQ (reference sequence). V lost 4 bases and J 5 bases, leaving 14 bases between the germline ends. The CDR3 is CASSSTGSRETQYF. DNA of the CDR3: TGTGCCAGCAGCTCAACAGGGAGCCGGGAGACCCAGTACTTC.

This clone was seen more than once but under ten times. The chain combines TRBV6-1 with TRBJ2-7; 9 bases are shared with TRBD1. This CDR3 contains 15 residues. Looked up from germline, CDR1 is MNHNS and CDR2 is SASEGT. Unmatched junction bases numbered 12, after V lost 3 bases and J lost 9 bases. CDR3 loop: CASSERRDRATRQYF. Written as DNA, the CDR3 is TGTGCCAGCAGTGAGCGACGGGACAGGGCGACGCGGCAGTACTTC.

J is TRBJ1-5 and V is TRBV5-5; no definite D call. CDR3 length equals 14 residues. V was cut by 3 bases and J by 8 bases, with 15 bases left in between. Germline V lookup: CDR1 SGHKS, CDR2 YYEKEE (reference sequence). The CDR3 reads CASSSAGIHKPQHF. CDR3 in DNA: TGTGCCAGCAGCTCCGCAGGAATACATAAGCCCCAGCATTTT. Based on the CDR3 plus reference TRBV5-5 and TRBJ1-5, the full variable domain is DAGVTQSPTHLIKTRGQQVTLRCSPISGHKSVSWYQQVLGQGPQFIFQYYEKEERGRGNFPDRFSARQFPNYSSELNVNALLLGDSALYLCASSSAGIHKPQHFGDGTRLSIL.

V usage is TRBV5-4 and J usage is TRBJ2-2, with 7 bases aligning to TRBD2. This CDR3 is 15 amino acids long. Germline V gene data show CDR1 as SGHNT and CDR2 as YYREEE (reference sequence). Trimming removed 4 bases from V and 4 bases from J; junction bases left unmatched: 7. The CDR3 protein is CASSIPSGPTGELFF. CDR3 bases: TGTGCCAGCAGCATACCTAGCGGACCCACCGGGGAGCTGTTTTTT.

The chain employs TRBV11-2 and TRBJ2-1, with TRBD2 matching 14 bases. V was clipped by 5 bases and J by 4 bases; unmatched bases: 7. Germline V gives CDR1 SGHAT, CDR2 FQNNGV. CDR3 length: 17 amino acids. The CDR3 loop is CASSPRLAGGPYNEQFF. The CDR3 DNA reads TGTGCCAGCAGCCCAAGACTAGCGGGAGGGCCGTACAATGAGCAGTTCTTC.

The gene calls are TRBV27 and TRBJ2-7, with 8 bases identical to TRBD2. J lost 4 bases, V lost 6 bases, and 8 bases had no gene match. The length of the CDR3 is 14 residues. The germline V gene has CDR1 MNHEY and CDR2 SMNVEV (reference sequence). CDR3: CASSGGDAAYEQYF. For the CDR3, the DNA is TGTGCCAGCAGCGGGGGGGATGCCGCTTACGAGCAGTACTTC.

The chain is built from TRBV11-3 and TRBJ2-1, with a weak D call TRBD2 (5 bases). Trimming cost V 3 bases and J 5 bases, with 11 bases left between them. This CDR3 has 14 residues. Germline V gene lookup returns CDR1 SGHNT and CDR2 YENEEA. The CDR3 spells CASSFSSVHNEQFF. DNA for the CDR3: TGTGCCAGCAGCTTTAGTAGCGTACACAATGAGCAGTTCTTC.

The rearrangement joins TRBV5-1 to TRBJ2-4; weak D call: TRBD1 (7 bases). V was clipped by 4 bases and J by 7 bases, with 12 bases between them. The CDR3 consists of 13 residues. CDR1 and CDR2 from the germline V gene are SGHRS and YFSETQ. CDR3 sequence (DNA): TGCGCCAGCAGCCTCTCAGGGGGGAACATTCAGTACTTC. This encodes CASSLSGGNIQYF.

This clone has only one observation. The chain employs TRBV5-6 and TRBJ1-1; possible D gene TRBD1, 5 bases. The CDR3 consists of 15 residues. Trimming removed 2 bases at V and 5 bases at J, with 16 bases between. The germline V gene has CDR1 SGHDT and CDR2 YYEEEE. The CDR3 is CASSLRSREETEAFF. The DNA of the CDR3 is TGTGCCAGCAGCTTACGAAGCAGGGAAGAAACTGAAGCTTTCTTT.

J is TRBJ2-5 and V is TRBV7-3, with 14 bases identical to TRBD2. The CDR3 sequence is 15 residues long. Germline lookup yields CDR1 SGHTA and CDR2 FQGTGA. V was clipped by 5 bases and J by 6 bases; unmatched bases: 5. The CDR3 DNA follows: TGTGCCAGCAGCCCCGGGACTAGCGGGAGCCAGACCCAGTACTTC. It translates to CASSPGTSGSQTQYF.

The gene calls are TRBV7-3 and TRBJ2-1; no clear D. Germline V gene sequence: CDR1 SGHTA, CDR2 FQGTGA. Trimming took off 5 bases at V and 0 bases at J, with 20 bases between the two ends. The CDR3 totals 18 residues. DNA of the CDR3: TGTGCCAGCAGCCGCAACCCCCAAAGCGTAAGCTCCTACAATGAGCAGTTCTTC. Its translation: CASSRNPQSVSSYNEQFF.

This clone appeared a single time. The rearrangement links TRBV4-1 to TRBJ2-3; TRBD2 matches 8 bases. The V segment lost 5 bases and the J segment 1 base; nucleotides outside the gene matches: 5. The CDR3 length is 15 residues. Germline V gene sequence: CDR1 MGHRA, CDR2 YSYEKL. Here the CDR3 DNA reads TGCGCCAGCAGCTCGAGGCGGGAGGGCACAGATACGCAGTATTTT. Translated, it gives CASSSRREGTDTQYF.

The chain employs TRBV7-9 and TRBJ2-1, with D uncertain. The CDR3 totals 16 residues. Germline V gene sequence: CDR1 SEHNR, CDR2 FQNEAQ (reference sequence). The V gene lost 1 base and the J gene lost 0 bases, with 10 bases spanning the gap. In DNA form, the CDR3 reads TGTGCCAGCAGCTTAGGGTCAGTTCACTCCTACAATGAGCAGTTCTTC. This encodes CASSLGSVHSYNEQFF.

The J gene is TRBJ2-2, the V gene TRBV9, with TRBD2 identical over 12 bases. In germline, CDR1 is SGDLS, CDR2 YYNGEE. The CDR3 totals 18 residues. The V gene end was trimmed by 1 base and the J gene end by 2 bases; junction bases not matched to a gene: 6. The CDR3 DNA reads as TGTGCCAGCAGCGTATTTGGACTAGCGGGGCCCAACACCGGGGAGCTGTTTTTT. Translation: CASSVFGLAGPNTGELFF.

The V call is TRBV25-1, the J call TRBJ2-1, with 8 bases lining up with TRBD2. The CDR3 runs 15 residues. The germline V gene encodes CDR1 MGHDK and CDR2 SYGVNS. V trimming: 6 bases; J trimming: 5 bases; junction bases outside the gene matches: 9. CDR3 region: CASSHGRAGHNEQFF. The CDR3 DNA follows: TGTGCCAGCAGCCACGGGAGGGCCGGGCACAATGAGCAGTTCTTC.

The V call is TRBV2, the J call TRBJ1-1; D uncertain. This CDR3 spans 11 amino acids. The ends were cut back, 5 bases at V and 7 bases at J, with 8 bases in the middle. Germline V gives CDR1 SNHLY, CDR2 FYNNEI. The CDR3: CASSRLVEAFF. CDR3 nucleotide sequence: TGTGCCAGCAGTAGACTCGTTGAAGCTTTCTTT.

The chain joins TRBV5-1 to TRBJ2-3; TRBD2 aligns across 7 bases. CDR1 is SGHRS, CDR2 YFSETQ, per germline. The CDR3 has 14 amino acids. J gave up 2 bases and V 5 bases, and 5 bases lay outside the gene matches. CDR3 protein: CASSFREATDTQYF. DNA of the CDR3: TGCGCCAGCAGTTTCCGGGAGGCCACAGATACGCAGTATTTT.